One and the same sample provided the 21 T cell receptor beta chains below, sequenced in a study of vaccination and CD4 T cells after COVID-19 (dated by TCRdb to 2021 to 2024). The treatment or condition tag for this specimen amounts to: approximately nine-day PBMC culture with coronavirus spike peptide pools or control peptides (ViraFEST assay). These receptors lack a known antigen. Library prep was done by PCR. TCRdb records Illumina iSeq 100 as the sequencer. TCR sequencing of DNA from cultured CD4+ T cells used the Oncomine TCR Beta short-read assay at the Johns Hopkins FTIC core. TCRdb trimmed the raw reads at Q25, called clones with MiXCR and kept productive beta chains. Every entry covers one CDR3 protein and lists the most common genes and DNA from its rows. The sample contains about 10,000 distinct CDR3 sequences, roughly a fifth of them found a single time. Clones ranked in the top ten supply 9% to 15% of the sample.

This sample comprised CD4+ T cells from blood, cultured in vitro, obtained after SARS-CoV-2 vaccination. The receptor source for this set is a human donor who had recovered from COVID-19.

V gene TRBV20-1 combines with J gene TRBJ2-5; possible D gene TRBD1, 6 bases. Germline loops: CDR1 DFQATT, CDR2 SNEGSKA (reference sequence). This CDR3 has 12 amino acids. Trimming shortened V by 5 bases and J by 2 bases, and 9 bases separated the two germline ends. The CDR3 loop is CSARRGQETQYF. CDR3 nucleotides: TGCAGTGCTCGCAGGGGACAAGAGACCCAGTACTTC.

This clonotype was seen only a few times. The gene calls are TRBV29-1 and TRBJ2-4, with TRBD1 identical over 12 bases. This CDR3 has 17 amino acids. Germline loops: CDR1 SQVTM, CDR2 ANQGSEA. After removal of 4 bases from V and 6 bases from J, the junction contained 13 bases not matched to a gene. This chain's CDR3 is CSVVRPGTGGAGNIQYF. The CDR3 DNA reads TGCAGCGTTGTTCGCCCAGGGACAGGGGGCGCGGGAAACATTCAGTACTTC.

In its sample, this clonotype is medium-sized. The chain uses TRBV7-2 and TRBJ2-4, with D tentatively TRBD2 (5 bases). Trimming pared 0 bases from V and 12 bases from J, leaving 9 bases between. This CDR3 is built from 12 residues. The V gene's germline CDR1 is SGHTA and CDR2 FQGNSA. The CDR3 is CASSLAGATQYF. The CDR3 DNA sequence: TGTGCCAGCAGCTTAGCGGGAGCGACTCAGTACTTC.

This chain links TRBV20-1 with TRBJ2-4; D may be TRBD1 (5 bases). The CDR3 has 15 residues. The V end lost 5 bases, the J end lost 2 bases, and 16 bases lay between the germline ends. Germline V gene sequence: CDR1 DFQATT, CDR2 SNEGSKA (reference sequence). The CDR3 loop is CSAVGAILTKNIQYF. The DNA of the CDR3 is TGCAGTGCTGTTGGGGCTATCTTAACCAAAAACATTCAGTACTTC.

This clonotype was counted between two and nine times. The V gene is TRBV11-2, the J gene TRBJ2-1; 14 nucleotides align to TRBD2. V dropped 5 bases and J dropped 8; count of bases not matched to a gene: 8. Per germline, CDR1 SGHAT and CDR2 FQNNGV. The CDR3 extends over 16 amino acids. The CDR3 region is CASSQGGTSGRHEQFF. As DNA, the CDR3 is TGTGCCAGCAGCCAAGGGGGGACTAGCGGGAGACATGAGCAGTTCTTC.

This clonotype is categorized as medium-sized. V gene TRBV7-9 combines with J gene TRBJ2-7; 10 bases align to TRBD1. There are 16 residues in the CDR3. CDR1 and CDR2 (germline): SEHNR, FQNEAQ (reference sequence). V lost 5 bases to trimming and J lost 5 bases; unmatched junction nucleotides: 12. The CDR3 region has the DNA TGTGCCAGCAGCGGGGTGGAGAGGACAGGGGGGCACGAGCAGTACTTC. Translated, it gives CASSGVERTGGHEQYF.

The rearrangement links TRBV15 to TRBJ1-1, with D tentatively TRBD1 (5 bases). V lost 4 bases to trimming and J lost 1 base, with 10 bases between them. The germline CDR1 and CDR2 sequences are LNHNV and YYDKDF (reference sequence). The CDR3 loop spans 14 amino acids. CDR3 protein: CATSTRTGNTEAFF. CDR3 nucleotides: TGTGCCACCAGCACACGTACAGGGAACACTGAAGCTTTCTTT.

The chain recombines TRBV7-3 with TRBJ2-3; TRBD2 agrees at 7 bases. The germline CDR1 and CDR2 sequences are SGHTA and FQGTGA. Losses at the gene ends were 3 bases for V and 9 bases for J; bases not matched to a gene: 12. The CDR3 length is 15 residues. In DNA form, the CDR3 reads TGTGCCAGCAGCTTGCAACACCGGGACTATGACACGCAGTATTTT. Amino acid sequence: CASSLQHRDYDTQYF.

This clonotype was observed a few times. In DNA form, the CDR3 reads TGCGCCAGCAGCCAACGGATCAGGTCAGGGGAGACCCAGTACTTC. Translating it yields CASSQRIRSGETQYF. The chain recombines TRBV4-3 with TRBJ2-5; D may be TRBD1 (5 bases). The germline CDR1 and CDR2 sequences are LGHNA and YSLEER. V was pared by 2 bases and J by 5 bases, with 15 bases between. The length of the CDR3 is 15 residues.

This chain joins TRBV19 and TRBJ2-1; 7 positions match TRBD1. CDR1 is LNHDA and CDR2 is SQIVND in the germline V gene (reference sequence). The V segment lost 10 bases and the J segment 5 bases; nucleotides outside the gene matches: 8. The CDR3 consists of 13 residues. CDR3 bases: TGTGCCACAGGACAGGTATTAAACAATGAGCAGTTCTTC. Translated: CATGQVLNNEQFF.

This clonotype is medium-sized by share. The V and J genes are TRBV20-1 and TRBJ2-5, with 10 bases fitting TRBD2. The CDR3 length is 17 residues. Losses at the gene ends were 2 bases for V and 3 bases for J; bases not matched to a gene: 12. The germline V gene has CDR1 DFQATT and CDR2 SNEGSKA (reference sequence). The CDR3 region has the DNA TGCAGTGCTAGACCTTTTCCTAGCGGGGGCTCAGAAGAGACCCAGTACTTC. This codes for CSARPFPSGGSEETQYF.

The genes are TRBV4-2 and TRBJ1-3, with D perhaps TRBD1 (6 bases). With 2 bases removed from V and 2 bases from J, the gap between germline ends came to 13 bases. The CDR3 is 16 amino acids. Germline CDR1 and CDR2: LGHNA and YNFKEQ. The CDR3 DNA reads as TGTGCCAGCAGCCAATCACAGGGAGGGACTGGAAACACCATATATTTT. Its translation is CASSQSQGGTGNTIYF.

CDR3 coding DNA: TGTGCCAGTCGGACAGGCCATACCTACGAGCAGTACTTC. It translates to CASRTGHTYEQYF. This rearrangement joins TRBV28 to TRBJ2-7; 7 bases line up with TRBD1. V lost 9 bases, J lost 2 bases, and 7 bases stayed unmatched. Germline assignment: CDR1 MDHEN and CDR2 SYDVKM. The CDR3 has 13 residues.

The chain links TRBV20-1 to TRBJ1-2; 7 nucleotides line up with TRBD1. The CDR3 runs 15 residues. V gave up 4 bases and J gave up 0 bases; unmatched junction bases: 8. CDR1 is DFQATT and CDR2 is SNEGSKA in the germline V gene (reference sequence). The CDR3, as DNA: TGCAGTGCTATCCCACAGGGGAGGGCTAACTATGGCTACACCTTC. Its protein is CSAIPQGRANYGYTF.

The chain uses TRBV29-1 and TRBJ2-1; D unresolved. Germline-derived CDR1 and CDR2 are SQVTM and ANQGSEA. The ends were cut back, 6 bases at V and 2 bases at J, with 11 bases in the middle. The CDR3 spans 13 residues. The CDR3 nucleotides read TGCAGCGTCCTCTTGGGCACCTACAATGAGCAGTTCTTC. It codes for CSVLLGTYNEQFF.

The sample holds a few counts of this clonotype. The rearrangement joins TRBV12-3 or TRBV12-4 to TRBJ1-5; D unclear. The CDR3 totals 13 residues. The V gene lost 4 bases and the J gene lost 5 bases, with 9 bases spanning the gap. In DNA form, the CDR3 reads TGTGCCAGCAGTTACTCGGGAGATCAGCCCCAGCATTTT. It encodes CASSYSGDQPQHF.

The CDR3 DNA follows: TGTGCCAGCAGCTTTTGGGGCAGTCCGAATCAGCCCCAGCATTTT. This encodes CASSFWGSPNQPQHF. The gene calls are TRBV5-6 and TRBJ1-5; tentatively, D is TRBD1 (5 bases). V was cut by 2 bases and J by 4 bases, with 13 bases left in between. This CDR3 spans 15 amino acids. The V gene's germline CDR1 is SGHDT and CDR2 YYEEEE.

The CDR3 DNA follows: TGTGCCAGCAGCCGGATCGGAAAGTACGAGCAGTACTTC. Its protein product is CASSRIGKYEQYF. The chain employs TRBV7-2 and TRBJ2-7; D gene unclear. CDR3 size: 13 residues. Per germline, CDR1 SGHTA and CDR2 FQGNSA. The V and J ends lost 5 bases and 4 bases respectively, with 12 bases between them.

The chain combines TRBV29-1 with TRBJ1-2; D is unclear. Germline V gene data show CDR1 as SQVTM and CDR2 as ANQGSEA. The germline V and J ends were trimmed by 5 bases and 9 bases, with 16 bases remaining between them. This CDR3 contains 12 residues. The CDR3 nucleotides are TGCAGCGTTCTAGGGTTAGCGTATAGCTACACCTTC. Protein: CSVLGLAYSYTF. Looking up the rest from reference TRBV29-1 and TRBJ1-2 gives the full variable domain: SAVISQKPSRDICQRGTSLTIQCQVDSQVTMMFWYRQQPGQSLTLIATANQGSEATYESGFVIDKFPISRPNLTFSTLTVSNMSPEDSSIYLCSVLGLAYSYTFGSGTRLTVV.

By sample fraction, this clonotype is medium-sized (0.01 to 0.1%). The rearrangement links TRBV27 to TRBJ1-2; 12 bases line up with TRBD1. V was pared by 1 base and J by 4 bases, with 13 bases of the junction left unmatched. This CDR3 comprises 19 residues. Germline CDR1 and CDR2: MNHEY and SMNVEV (reference sequence). CDR3: CASSLYFGTGGSSSYGYTF. As DNA, the CDR3 is TGTGCCAGCAGTTTATACTTCGGGACAGGGGGCTCGTCGAGCTATGGCTACACCTTC.

The rearrangement links TRBV7-2 to TRBJ2-3; D unresolved. This CDR3 is 15 amino acids long. Germline V gene data show CDR1 as SGHTA and CDR2 as FQGNSA. Between the trimmed V and J ends, which lost 2 bases and 0 bases, there was a span of 9 bases. The DNA of the CDR3 is TGTGCCAGCAGCTTAATACGGGTTAGCACAGATACGCAGTATTTT. Amino acids: CASSLIRVSTDTQYF.